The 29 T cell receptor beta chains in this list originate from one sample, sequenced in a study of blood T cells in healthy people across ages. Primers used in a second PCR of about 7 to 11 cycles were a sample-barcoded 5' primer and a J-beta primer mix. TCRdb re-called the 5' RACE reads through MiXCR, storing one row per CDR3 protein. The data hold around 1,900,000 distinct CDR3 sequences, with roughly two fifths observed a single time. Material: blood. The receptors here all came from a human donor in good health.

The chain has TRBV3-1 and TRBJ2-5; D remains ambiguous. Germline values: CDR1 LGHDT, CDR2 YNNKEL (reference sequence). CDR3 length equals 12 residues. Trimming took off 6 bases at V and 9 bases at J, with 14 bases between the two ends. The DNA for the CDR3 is TGTGCCAGCAGATCAGTTAGGGCGGCCCAGTACTTC. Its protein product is CASRSVRAAQYF.

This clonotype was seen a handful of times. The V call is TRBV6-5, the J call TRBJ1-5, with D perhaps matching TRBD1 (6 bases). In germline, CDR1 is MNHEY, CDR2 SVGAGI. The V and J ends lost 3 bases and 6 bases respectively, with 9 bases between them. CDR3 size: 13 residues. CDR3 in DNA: TGTGCCAGCAGTTATGACAGGTTTCAGCCCCAGCATTTT. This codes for CASSYDRFQPQHF.

The CDR3 region is CASRGRGFTRGQETQYF. For the CDR3, the DNA is TGTGCCAGTAGGGGAAGGGGCTTTACTCGGGGCCAAGAGACCCAGTACTTC. The chain recombines TRBV3-1 with TRBJ2-5; D is tentatively TRBD1 or TRBD2 (5 bases each). Trimming took 9 bases from V and 1 from J, leaving 24 bases between them. The germline V gene encodes CDR1 LGHDT and CDR2 YNNKEL (reference sequence). This CDR3 is 17 amino acids long.

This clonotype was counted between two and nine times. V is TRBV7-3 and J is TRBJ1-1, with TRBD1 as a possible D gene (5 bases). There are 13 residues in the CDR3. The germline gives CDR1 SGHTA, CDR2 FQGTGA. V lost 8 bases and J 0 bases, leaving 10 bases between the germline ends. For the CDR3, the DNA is TGTGCCAGCCGACAGATCGTGAACACTGAAGCTTTCTTT. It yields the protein CASRQIVNTEAFF.

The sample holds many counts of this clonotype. The DNA of the CDR3 is TGTGCCAGCAGCTTCGGACAAAGTAACTATGGCTACACCTTC. Protein product: CASSFGQSNYGYTF. The chain combines TRBV4-2 with TRBJ1-2, with TRBD1 as a possible D gene (5 bases). Per the germline V gene, CDR1 is LGHNA and CDR2 is YNFKEQ. V lost 5 bases to trimming and J lost 1 base, with 11 bases between them. This CDR3 is built from 14 residues.

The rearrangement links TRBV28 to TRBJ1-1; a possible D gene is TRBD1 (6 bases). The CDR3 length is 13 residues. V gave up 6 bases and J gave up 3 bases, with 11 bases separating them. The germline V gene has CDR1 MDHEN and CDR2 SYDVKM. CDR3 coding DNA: TGTGCCAGCAGAATCCCAGGGGACACTGAAGCTTTCTTT. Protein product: CASRIPGDTEAFF.

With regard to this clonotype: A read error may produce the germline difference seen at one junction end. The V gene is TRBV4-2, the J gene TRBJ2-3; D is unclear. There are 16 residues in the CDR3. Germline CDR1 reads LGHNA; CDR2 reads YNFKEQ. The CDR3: CASNQVDPGGTDTQYF. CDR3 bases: TGTGCCAGCAACCAAGTCGACCCTGGGGGCACAGATACGCAGTATTTT.

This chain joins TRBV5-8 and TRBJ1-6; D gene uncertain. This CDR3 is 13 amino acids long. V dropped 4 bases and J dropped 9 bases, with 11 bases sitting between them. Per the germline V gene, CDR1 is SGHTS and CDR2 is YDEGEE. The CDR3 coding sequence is TGTGCCAGCAGCGTGGACGTGCCTTCACCCCTCCACTTT. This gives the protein CASSVDVPSPLHF.

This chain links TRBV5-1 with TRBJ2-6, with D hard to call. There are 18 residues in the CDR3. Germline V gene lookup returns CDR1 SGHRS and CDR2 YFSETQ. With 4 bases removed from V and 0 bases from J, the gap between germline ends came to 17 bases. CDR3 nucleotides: TGCGCCAGCAGCCTGTATTCCCCCCGTGCCTCTGGGGCCAACGTCCTGACTTTC. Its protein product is CASSLYSPRASGANVLTF.

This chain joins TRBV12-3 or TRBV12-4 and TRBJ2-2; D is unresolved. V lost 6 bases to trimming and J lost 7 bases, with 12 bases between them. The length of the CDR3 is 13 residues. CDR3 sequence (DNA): TGTGCCAGCAGGTTGACACGGAGCGGGGAGCTGTTTTTT. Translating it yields CASRLTRSGELFF.

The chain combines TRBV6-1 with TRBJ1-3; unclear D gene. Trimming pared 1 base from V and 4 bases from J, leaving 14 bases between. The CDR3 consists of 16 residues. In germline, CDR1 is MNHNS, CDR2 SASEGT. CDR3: CASSEGTTSAGNTIYF. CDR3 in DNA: TGTGCCAGCAGTGAAGGAACCACAAGTGCCGGAAACACCATATATTTT.

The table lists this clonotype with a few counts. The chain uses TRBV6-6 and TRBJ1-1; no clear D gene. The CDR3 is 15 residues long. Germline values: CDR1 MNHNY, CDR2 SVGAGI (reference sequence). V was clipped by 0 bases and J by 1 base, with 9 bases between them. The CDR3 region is CASSYSRVGNTEAFF. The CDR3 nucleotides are TGTGCCAGCAGTTACTCACGGGTAGGGAACACTGAAGCTTTCTTT.

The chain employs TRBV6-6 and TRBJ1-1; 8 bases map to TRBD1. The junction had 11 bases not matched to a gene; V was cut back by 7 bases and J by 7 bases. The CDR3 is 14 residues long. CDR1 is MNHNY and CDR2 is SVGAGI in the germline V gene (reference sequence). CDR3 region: CASTLTGGQGEAFF. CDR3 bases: TGTGCCAGCACTCTAACAGGGGGTCAGGGTGAAGCTTTCTTT.

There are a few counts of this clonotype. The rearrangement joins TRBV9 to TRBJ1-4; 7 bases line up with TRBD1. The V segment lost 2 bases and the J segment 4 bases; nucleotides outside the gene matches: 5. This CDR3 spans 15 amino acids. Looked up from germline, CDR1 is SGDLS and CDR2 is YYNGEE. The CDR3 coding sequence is TGTGCCAGCAGCGTCAGGGACAGCGGTAATGAAAAACTGTTTTTT. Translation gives CASSVRDSGNEKLFF.

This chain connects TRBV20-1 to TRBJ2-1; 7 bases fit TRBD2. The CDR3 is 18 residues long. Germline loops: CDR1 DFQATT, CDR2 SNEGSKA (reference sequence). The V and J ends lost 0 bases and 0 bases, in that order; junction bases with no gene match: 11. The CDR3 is CSARDRASGASSYNEQFF. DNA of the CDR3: TGCAGTGCTAGAGATCGTGCTAGCGGTGCGAGCTCCTACAATGAGCAGTTCTTC.

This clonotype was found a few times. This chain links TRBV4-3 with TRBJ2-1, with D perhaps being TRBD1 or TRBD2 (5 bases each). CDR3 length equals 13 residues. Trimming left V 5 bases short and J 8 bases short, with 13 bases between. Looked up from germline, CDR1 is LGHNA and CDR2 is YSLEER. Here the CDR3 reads CASSRDPIYEQFF. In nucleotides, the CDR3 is TGCGCCAGCAGCAGGGACCCCATCTATGAGCAGTTCTTC.

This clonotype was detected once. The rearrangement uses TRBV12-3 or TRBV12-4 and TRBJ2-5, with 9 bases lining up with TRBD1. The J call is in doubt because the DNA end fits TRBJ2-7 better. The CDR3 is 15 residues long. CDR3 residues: CASSPSGTGNYEQYF. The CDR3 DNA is TGTGCCAGCAGTCCCTCCGGGACAGGGAATTACGAGCAGTACTTC.

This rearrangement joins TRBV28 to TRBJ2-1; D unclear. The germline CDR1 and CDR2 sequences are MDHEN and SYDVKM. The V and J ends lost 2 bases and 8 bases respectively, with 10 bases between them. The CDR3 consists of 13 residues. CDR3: CASSLPDTYEQFF. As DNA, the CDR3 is TGTGCCAGCAGTTTACCCGACACTTATGAGCAGTTCTTC.

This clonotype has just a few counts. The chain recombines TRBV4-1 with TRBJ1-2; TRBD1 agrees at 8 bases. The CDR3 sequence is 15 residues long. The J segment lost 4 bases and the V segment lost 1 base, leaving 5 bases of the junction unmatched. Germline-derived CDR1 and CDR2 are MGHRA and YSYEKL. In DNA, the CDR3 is TGCGCCAGCAGCCAAGGGGACAGGACCTCCTATGGCTACACCTTC. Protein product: CASSQGDRTSYGYTF.

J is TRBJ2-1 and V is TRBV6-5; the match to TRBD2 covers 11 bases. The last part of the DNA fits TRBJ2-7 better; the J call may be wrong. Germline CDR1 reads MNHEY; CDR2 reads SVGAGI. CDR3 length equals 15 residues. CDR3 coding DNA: TGTGCCAGCACCACGGGGACTAGCGGTCGCAATGAGCAGTACTTC. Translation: CASTTGTSGRNEQYF.

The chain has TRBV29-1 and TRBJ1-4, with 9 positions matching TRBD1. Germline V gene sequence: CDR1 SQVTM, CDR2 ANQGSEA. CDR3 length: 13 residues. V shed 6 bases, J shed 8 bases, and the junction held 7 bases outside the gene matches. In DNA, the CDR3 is TGCAGCGTATCGGGACAGGGAGGAGAAAAACTGTTTTTT. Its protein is CSVSGQGGEKLFF. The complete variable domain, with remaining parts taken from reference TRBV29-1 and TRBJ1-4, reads SAVISQKPSRDICQRGTSLTIQCQVDSQVTMMFWYRQQPGQSLTLIATANQGSEATYESGFVIDKFPISRPNLTFSTLTVSNMSPEDSSIYLCSVSGQGGEKLFFGSGTQLSVL.

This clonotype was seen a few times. CDR3 region: CASSLGGTSAPGTQYF. CDR3 DNA: TGCGCCAGCAGCCTCGGGGGAACTAGCGCCCCCGGGACGCAGTATTTT. This chain connects TRBV4-1 to TRBJ2-3, with TRBD2 matching over 7 bases. CDR1 is MGHRA, CDR2 YSYEKL, per germline. The CDR3 is made up of 16 amino acids. Trimming at V came to 4 bases and at J to 9 bases, leaving 16 bases not matched to a gene.

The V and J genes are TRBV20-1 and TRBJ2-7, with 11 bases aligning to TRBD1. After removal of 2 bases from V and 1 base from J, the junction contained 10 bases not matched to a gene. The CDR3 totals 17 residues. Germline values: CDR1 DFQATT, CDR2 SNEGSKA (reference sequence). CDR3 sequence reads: CSARSPGTGGWSYEQYF. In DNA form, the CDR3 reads TGCAGTGCTAGATCGCCCGGGACAGGGGGTTGGTCCTACGAGCAGTACTTC.

In DNA, the CDR3 is TGCAGCGCGAACCGGGACACCCAGAACACTGAAGCTTTCTTT. Residues: CSANRDTQNTEAFF. The chain employs TRBV20-1 and TRBJ1-1; tentative D call: TRBD1 (6 bases). Germline CDR1 reads DFQATT; CDR2 reads SNEGSKA (reference sequence). The CDR3 covers 14 residues.

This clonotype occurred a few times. CDR3 in amino acids: CASSLGRSGHLEYEQYF. In nucleotides, the CDR3 is TGTGCCAGCAGCTTAGGTCGGTCGGGGCATTTGGAATACGAGCAGTACTTC. The gene calls are TRBV7-8 and TRBJ2-7; tentatively, D is TRBD1 or TRBD2 (5 bases each). Trimming cost V 1 base and J 4 bases, with 20 bases left between them. The CDR3 runs to 17 residues. The germline V gene encodes CDR1 SGHVS and CDR2 FQNEAQ.

CDR3 in DNA: TGCAGTAATAGACTAGCAGAGACCCAGTACTTC. This sequence encodes CSNRLAETQYF. The chain recombines TRBV20-1 with TRBJ2-5, with TRBD2 matching over 7 bases. Germline-derived CDR1 and CDR2 are DFQATT and SNEGSKA (reference sequence). J lost 4 bases, V lost 8 bases, and 4 bases had no gene match. The CDR3 sequence is 11 residues long.

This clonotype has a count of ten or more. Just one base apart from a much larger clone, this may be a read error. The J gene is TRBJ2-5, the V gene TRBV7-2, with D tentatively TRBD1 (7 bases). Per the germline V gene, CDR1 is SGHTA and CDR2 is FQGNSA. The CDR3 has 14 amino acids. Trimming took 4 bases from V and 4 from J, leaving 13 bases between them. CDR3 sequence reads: CASSCQGGRETQYF. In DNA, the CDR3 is TGTGCCAGCAGCTGTCAGGGGGGTAGAGAGACCCAGTACTTC.

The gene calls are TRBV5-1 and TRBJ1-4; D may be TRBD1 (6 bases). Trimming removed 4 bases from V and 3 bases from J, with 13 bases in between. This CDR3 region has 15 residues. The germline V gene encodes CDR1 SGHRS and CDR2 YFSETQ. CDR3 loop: CASSPKQGSNEKLFF. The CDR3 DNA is TGCGCCAGCAGCCCTAAACAGGGATCTAATGAAAAACTGTTTTTT.

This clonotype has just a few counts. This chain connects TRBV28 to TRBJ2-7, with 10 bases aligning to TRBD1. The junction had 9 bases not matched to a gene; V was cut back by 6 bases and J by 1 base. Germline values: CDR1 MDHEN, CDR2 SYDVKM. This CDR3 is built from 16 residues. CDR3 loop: CASSFPGQGTSYEQYF. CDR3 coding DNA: TGTGCCAGCAGCTTCCCGGGACAGGGGACGTCCTACGAGCAGTACTTC.